The next 17 T cell receptor beta chains were all read from a single sample in a study of tumor-infiltrating lymphocytes in oesophageal squamous cell carcinoma (dated by TCRdb to the mid-2010s). Library preparation was by PCR. This sample was sequenced with an Illumina HiSeq 2000. TCRdb took the public reads, trimmed them with fastp at Q25, ran MiXCR for clone calling and kept in-frame beta chains. For every CDR3 protein sequence, its rows merge into one entry that carries the most common genes and DNA. The sample includes tens of thousands of distinct CDR3 sequences, with roughly 40% observed a single time. 23% of the sample belongs to the ten largest clones. Source material: esophageal tumor tissue. These receptors were collected from a male donor with esophageal squamous cell carcinoma.

The rearrangement links TRBV7-2 to TRBJ2-3; D possibly corresponds to TRBD2 (6 bases). Per the germline V gene, CDR1 is SGHTA and CDR2 is FQGNSA. The V and J ends lost 1 base and 1 base respectively, with 9 bases between them. This CDR3 is built from 15 residues. This CDR3 reads CASSLVPSGTDTQYF. The CDR3 coding sequence is TGTGCCAGCAGCTTAGTGCCTAGCGGCACAGATACGCAGTATTTT.

CDR3 amino acids: CASSPWSGGSSYNEQFF. In nucleotides, the CDR3 is TGTGCCAGCAGCCCTTGGTCGGGGGGGAGCTCCTACAATGAGCAGTTCTTC. The V call is TRBV7-8, the J call TRBJ2-1; TRBD2 agrees at 8 bases. V was clipped by 5 bases and J by 0 bases; unmatched bases: 9. CDR3 length: 17 residues. Per the germline V gene, CDR1 is SGHVS and CDR2 is FQNEAQ.

The chain couples TRBV11-2 to TRBJ2-3; 10 bases match TRBD1. The CDR3 extends over 17 amino acids. CDR1 is SGHAT and CDR2 is FQNNGV in the germline V gene. Germline trimming cut 8 bases from V and 14 bases from J; bases unmatched to any gene: 25. CDR3 nucleotide sequence: TGTGCCAGCGGGGATCGGACAGGGGGTGAAGGCACCGGGGAGCTGTATTTT. Protein product: CASGDRTGGEGTGELYF. Supplemented by reference TRBV11-2 and TRBJ2-3, the full variable domain reads EAGVAQSPRYKIIEKRQSVAFWCNPISGHATLYWYQQILGQGPKLLIQFQNNGVVDDSQLPKDRFSAERLKGVDSTLKIQPAKLEDSAVYLCASGDRTGGEGTGELYFGPGTRLTVL.

This chain joins TRBV7-8 and TRBJ2-1, with D possibly TRBD1 on 5 matching bases. V lost 8 bases and J lost 8, with 16 bases in between. Germline V gene sequence: CDR1 SGHVS, CDR2 FQNEAQ. The CDR3 covers 13 residues. CDR3 amino acids: CASGPDQGDEQFF. In nucleotides, the CDR3 is TGTGCCAGCGGGCCGGACCAAGGGGATGAGCAGTTCTTC.

The rearrangement links TRBV12-3 or TRBV12-4 to TRBJ2-7; tentative D call: TRBD2 (5 bases). V was trimmed by 5 bases and J by 7 bases, leaving 27 bases between them. This CDR3 comprises 17 residues. The CDR3 loop reads CASSQPQEGSSYNEQYF. The CDR3 coding sequence is TGTGCCAGCAGTCAACCCCAGGAAGGGAGCTCCTACAATGAGCAGTACTTC.

This chain links TRBV7-4 with TRBJ2-1; 10 positions match TRBD1. Gene TRBJ2-5 matches the end of the DNA better, so the J call may be wrong. The germline V gene has CDR1 SGHVT and CDR2 SQSDAQ. There are 17 residues in the CDR3. CDR3 coding DNA: TGTGCCAGCAGCTTGGGGTTGACAGGGGGCTTGGGAGAGACCCAGTACTTC. Translated: CASSLGLTGGLGETQYF.

To note about this clonotype: A read error is likely, as this CDR3 ends without the conserved phenylalanine or tryptophan. No DNA is shown, since the ends of the CDR3 on it are uncertain; the CDR3 is the one TCRdb lists. CDR3 amino acids: CASSLAGTGEETQYFGA. The V and J genes are TRBV7-2 and TRBJ2-1; no DNA check was done on the table's D call, TRBD1. CDR1 SGHTA and CDR2 FQGNSA come from the germline V gene. The CDR3 is 17 residues long, ends included.

This clonotype was counted at least ten times. One base away lies a much larger clone, so this may be a sequencing read error. The chain combines TRBV7-9 with TRBJ2-5; D may be TRBD2 (5 bases). V lost 4 bases and J lost 11, with 20 bases in between. The CDR3 totals 14 residues. Germline V gene lookup returns CDR1 SEHNR and CDR2 FQNEAQ (reference sequence). CDR3 DNA: TGTGCCAGCAGCTCCCGGGAATTTGGGAATGAGCAGTACTTC. Its protein is CASSSREFGNEQYF. The entire variable domain, with the rest obtained from reference TRBV7-9 and TRBJ2-5, is as follows: DTGVSQNPRHKITKRGQNVTFRCDPISEHNRLYWYRQTLGQGPEFLTYFQNEAQLEKSRLLSDRFSAERPKGSFSTLEIQRTEQGDSAMYLCASSSREFGNEQYFGPGTRLLVL.

Concerning this clonotype: This sequence may be a read error, since a much larger clone differs from it by one base. The chain combines TRBV27 with TRBJ2-1, with 10 positions matching TRBD1. The tail of the sequence fits TRBJ2-7 better, so the J call may be wrong. Germline loops: CDR1 MNHEY, CDR2 SMNVEV (reference sequence). This CDR3 region has 15 residues. In DNA form, the CDR3 reads TGTGCCAGCAGCGATCCGGGACAGGGGAACGATGAGCAGTACTTC. Translated, it gives CASSDPGQGNDEQYF.

The chain recombines TRBV5-1 with TRBJ2-5, with D maybe TRBD1 (6 bases). The DNA end favors TRBJ2-1, so the J call may be wrong. The CDR3 loop spans 15 amino acids. CDR1 and CDR2 from the germline V gene are SGHRS and YFSETQ. DNA of the CDR3: TGCGCCAGCAGCCTTACCGGGACAAACTACAATGAGCAGTTCTTC. Protein product: CASSLTGTNYNEQFF.

V gene TRBV5-8 combines with J gene TRBJ2-3, with D perhaps matching TRBD1 (8 bases). The CDR3 runs 14 residues. V was pared by 3 bases and J by 9 bases, with 17 bases between. Germline CDR1 reads SGHTS; CDR2 reads YDEGEE. The CDR3 region is CASSSDREGGTQYF. Written as DNA, the CDR3 is TGTGCCAGCAGCTCGGACAGGGAGGGTGGCACGCAGTATTTT.

A note on this clonotype: One end of the junction fails to match germline, which may point to a read error. The V and J genes are TRBV9 and TRBJ2-7; the D is unclear. CDR3 size: 14 residues. The germline gives CDR1 SGDLS, CDR2 YYNGEE. CDR3 in amino acids: CASSVEPQNSPLHF. In DNA form, the CDR3 reads TGTGCCAGCAGCGTAGAACCCCAGAATTCACCCCTCCACTTC.

About this clonotype itself: A much larger clonotype is one base distant, so this may be a read error. The rearrangement joins TRBV12-3 or TRBV12-4 to TRBJ2-7; TRBD2 matches at 11 bases. Losses at the gene ends were 4 bases for V and 7 bases for J; bases not matched to a gene: 9. This CDR3 spans 15 amino acids. The CDR3 coding sequence is TGTGCCAGCAGTTCCGGGACTAGCGGAGACAATGAGCAGTACTTC. It specifies CASSSGTSGDNEQYF.

In its sample, this clonotype was seen many times. The rearrangement uses TRBV6-1 and TRBJ2-5, with D perhaps matching TRBD1 (6 bases). V lost 5 bases to trimming and J lost 6 bases, with 25 bases between them. CDR3 length: 17 residues. CDR1 and CDR2 (germline): MNHNS, SASEGT. In DNA form, the CDR3 reads TGTGCCAGCAGTAAACAAGACGGGACACCGATGAGTCAGACCCAGTACTTC. Its translation: CASSKQDGTPMSQTQYF.

The CDR3 nucleotides are TGTGCCAGTAGTAAGAGACAGGCAGACGAGCAGTACTTC. Translation gives CASSKRQADEQYF. The chain couples TRBV19 to TRBJ1-2, with D maybe TRBD1 (6 bases). The J call may be wrong; the DNA end is better matched by TRBJ2-7. Germline V gene data show CDR1 as LNHDA and CDR2 as SQIVND (reference sequence). The CDR3 runs to 13 residues.

In regard to this clonotype: Germline is not matched at one junction end, which may reflect a read error. The chain is built from TRBV12-3 or TRBV12-4 and TRBJ2-7; TRBD2 matches at 9 bases. CDR3 length equals 11 residues. The CDR3 spells CASSSGLALFF. The CDR3 region has the DNA TGTGCCAGCAGTTCGGGACTAGCTCTGTTCTTC.

The V and J genes are TRBV7-2 and TRBJ2-1; 9 positions agree with TRBD1. Germline CDR1 is SGHTA and CDR2 is FQGNSA. This CDR3 comprises 16 residues. The trim removed 5 bases at V and 7 bases at J, leaving 12 bases unmatched. CDR3 sequence reads: CASSTHRGRVTNEQFF. CDR3 in DNA: TGTGCCAGCAGCACACACAGGGGGCGCGTCACGAATGAGCAGTTCTTC.